The entry that follows covers one T cell receptor (beta chain) sequence. The antigen is undetermined. This specimen comes from a study of T cell responses to AZD1222 COVID-19 vaccine. Whole-study findings and limits: Spike-specific TCR breadth and depth grew following two AZD1222 doses. Repertoires in all cases were sampled only once the peak T cell response had passed. Baseline serostatus was positive in only six AZD1222 recipients. Possibly, clonal diversity was underestimated; donors were largely white British and included more females.

Germline lookup yields CDR1 MDHEN and CDR2 SYDVKM. This CDR3 contains 16 residues. V was cut by 7 bases and J by 0 bases, with 13 bases left in between. Clones were read by immunoSEQ multiplex PCR, and TCRdb kept only the in-frame ones, dropping some. The table has about 190,000 clones, over 80% seen once; the top ten hold 2.5% to 3%. The TCR was taken from an adult in good health. The starting material was peripheral blood, obtained on day 0 of MenACWY control vaccination. The rearrangement links TRBV28 to TRBJ1-6; D perhaps matches TRBD1 (5 bases). The CDR3 sequence is CASNMEGSSYNSPLHF. The CDR3 bases are TGTGCCAGCAATATGGAGGGGAGCTCCTATAATTCACCCCTCCACTTT.